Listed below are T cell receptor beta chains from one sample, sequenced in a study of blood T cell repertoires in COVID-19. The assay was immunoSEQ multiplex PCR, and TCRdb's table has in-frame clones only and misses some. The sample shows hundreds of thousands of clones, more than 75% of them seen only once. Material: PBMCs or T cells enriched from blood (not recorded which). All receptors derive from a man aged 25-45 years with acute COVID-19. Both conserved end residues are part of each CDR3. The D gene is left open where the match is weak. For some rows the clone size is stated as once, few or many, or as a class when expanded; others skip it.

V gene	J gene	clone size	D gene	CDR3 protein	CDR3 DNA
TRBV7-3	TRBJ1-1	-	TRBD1	CASSRTGGNTEAFF	TGTGCCAGCAGCCGAACAGGGGGGAACACTGAAGCTTTCTTT
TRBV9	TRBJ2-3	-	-	CASSVGPDTDTQYF	TGTGCCAGCAGCGTTGGCCCCGACACAGATACGCAGTATTTT
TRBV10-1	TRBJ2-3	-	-	CASSEPLGDTQYF	TGCGCCAGCAGTGAGCCCCTCGGAGATACGCAGTATTTT
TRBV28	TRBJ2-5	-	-	CASSPPRKNIVTQYF	TGTGCCAGCAGTCCCCCCCGCAAGAATATAGTGACCCAGTACTTC
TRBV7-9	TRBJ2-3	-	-	CASSLVGTPADTQYF	TGTGCCAGCAGCTTAGTTGGGACTCCGGCGGATACGCAGTATTTT
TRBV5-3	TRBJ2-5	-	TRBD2	CARSLTGLAGQETQYF	TGTGCCAGAAGCTTGACTGGACTAGCGGGGCAAGAGACCCAGTACTTC
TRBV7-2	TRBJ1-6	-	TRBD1	CASSLDRGIANSPLHF	TGTGCCAGCAGCCTGGACAGGGGTATTGCTAATTCACCCCTCCACTTT
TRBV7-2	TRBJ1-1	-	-	CASSLARGRTEAFF	TGTGCCAGCAGCTTAGCCAGGGGACGCACTGAAGCTTTCTTT
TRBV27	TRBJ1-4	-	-	CASRKTGLTNEKLFF	TGTGCCAGCAGGAAAACAGGGCTGACTAATGAAAAACTGTTTTTT
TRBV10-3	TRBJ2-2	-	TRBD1	CAISPSSGQDNTGELFF	TGTGCCATCTCACCCTCCTCGGGACAGGACAACACCGGGGAGCTGTTTTTT
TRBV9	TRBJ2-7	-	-	CASSVGSSSYEQYF	TGTGCCAGCAGCGTAGGTTCCTCCTCCTACGAGCAGTACTTC
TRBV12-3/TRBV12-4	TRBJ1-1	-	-	CASRARENTEAFF	TGTGCCAGCAGGGCCAGGGAGAACACTGAAGCTTTCTTT
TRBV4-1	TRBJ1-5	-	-	CASSPTGGQPQHF	TGCGCCAGCAGCCCGACAGGTGGTCAGCCCCAGCATTTT
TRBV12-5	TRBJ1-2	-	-	CASGLDLEVLGGYTF	TGTGCTAGTGGTTTGGATCTCGAGGTCCTTGGTGGCTACACCTTC
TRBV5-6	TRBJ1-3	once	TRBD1	CASSAGQGAGNTIYF	TGTGCCAGCAGCGCGGGACAGGGGGCCGGAAACACCATATATTTT
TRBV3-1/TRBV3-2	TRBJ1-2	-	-	CASSQGGVYGYTF	TGTGCCAGCAGCCAAGGGGGGGTCTATGGCTACACCTTC